This T cell receptor beta chain was captured in a study of blood T cell repertoires in COVID-19. Study-level background: COVID-19 samples collected from the United States, Italy and Spain covered acute and convalescent phases.

Living in about two dozen US areas, the participants were between roughly 18 and 90 years of age. Cohorts were assigned according to the clinical history that participants reported. Germline CDR1 LNHDA, CDR2 SQIVND (reference sequence). The CDR3 is made up of 16 amino acids. Trimming left V 0 bases short and J 8 bases short, with 16 bases between. The table came from immunoSEQ multiplex PCR; TCRdb's copy has only in-frame clones and leaves some out. The sample consists of around 330,000 clones, about nine tenths of them appearing once. Sequenced material: PBMCs or T cells enriched from blood (not recorded which). The sequence came from a woman in her 40s who had recovered from COVID-19. The chain is built from TRBV19 and TRBJ1-4; maybe TRBD1 (6 bases). CDR3 nucleotides: TGTGCCAGTAGTATAGATCTAGTGGGGGCGCCGGAAAAACTGTTTTTT. It codes for CASSIDLVGAPEKLFF.